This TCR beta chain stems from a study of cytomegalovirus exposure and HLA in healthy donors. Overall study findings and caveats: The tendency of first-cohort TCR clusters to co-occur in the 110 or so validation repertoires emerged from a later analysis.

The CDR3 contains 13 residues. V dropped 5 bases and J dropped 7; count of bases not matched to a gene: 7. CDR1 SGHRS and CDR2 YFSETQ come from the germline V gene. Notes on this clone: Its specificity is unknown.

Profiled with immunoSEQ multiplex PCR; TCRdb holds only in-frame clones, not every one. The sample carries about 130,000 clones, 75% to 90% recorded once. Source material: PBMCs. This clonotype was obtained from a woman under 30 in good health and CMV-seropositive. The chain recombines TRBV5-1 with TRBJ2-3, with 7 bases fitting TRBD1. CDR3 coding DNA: TGCGCCAGCAGTGAAGACAGGGCGAATACGCAGTATTTT. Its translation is CASSEDRANTQYF. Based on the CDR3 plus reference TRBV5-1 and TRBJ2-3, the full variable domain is KAGVTQTPRYLIKTRGQQVTLSCSPISGHRSVSWYQQTPGQGLQFLFEYFSETQRNKGNFPGRFSGRQFSNSRSEMNVSTLELGDSALYLCASSEDRANTQYFGPGTRLTVL.